This T cell receptor (beta chain) was documented in a study of blood T cell repertoires in COVID-19. Study overall: PBMCs, B-cell-depleted T cells, or T cells provided the cDNA or gDNA that made up the material.

Seattle's enrolled individuals joined amid active infection and were then monitored longitudinally. Data came from immunoSEQ multiplex PCR; TCRdb stores just in-frame clones and leaves some out. This repertoire shows under 300,000 clones, around 91% found once; its top ten account for 2.1%. Sequenced: peripheral blood. The clonotype comes from a woman aged 55-69 years with COVID-19, enrolled during active disease.

CDR3: CASSFGNTEAFF. For the CDR3, the DNA is TGTGCCAGCAGCTTCGGGAACACTGAAGCTTTCTTT. The chain couples TRBV5-4 to TRBJ1-1; D is unclear. The CDR3 extends over 12 amino acids. V lost 2 bases, J lost 1 base, and 3 bases lay in between. CDR1 and CDR2 (germline): SGHNT, YYREEE (reference sequence).